This T cell receptor beta chain comes out of a study of blood T cells in healthy people across ages. Samples each had at least 6 micrograms of total RNA extracted. Turning to this clonotype: Its target is unknown.

The study, taken as a whole, reports: More naive CD4+ cells and higher diversity marked long-lived donors relative to aged donors.

CDR3 length: 15 amino acids. V was trimmed by 1 base and J by 4 bases, leaving 12 bases between them. Germline loops: CDR1 SGHDT, CDR2 YYEEEE. A second PCR of 7 to 11 cycles used a sample-barcoded 5' primer and a J-beta primer mix. TCRdb re-called the 5' RACE reads with MiXCR, one entry per CDR3 protein. The top ten clones hold about 20% of a sample with roughly 800,000 distinct CDR3 sequences, roughly 64% of them seen once. The rearrangement uses TRBV5-6 and TRBJ1-5, with D maybe TRBD1 (5 bases). Sequenced sample: blood. This receptor was obtained from a man aged 30-40 years in good health. The CDR3 DNA reads TGTGCCAGCAGCTTGTACGAGGGACCAAATCAGCCCCAGCATTTT. Translating it yields CASSLYEGPNQPQHF. The variable domain in full, with the rest retrieved from reference TRBV5-6 and TRBJ1-5, is DAGVTQSPTHLIKTRGQQVTLRCSPKSGHDTVSWYQQALGQGPQFIFQYYEEEERQRGNFPDRFSGHQFPNYSSELNVNALLLGDSALYLCASSLYEGPNQPQHFGDGTRLSIL.